Following are 16 T cell receptor beta chains from one sample sequenced in a study of blood T cell repertoires in COVID-19. TCRdb keeps only in-frame clones here, not all; method: immunoSEQ multiplex PCR. The sample lists roughly 100,000 clones, 76% seen once, with under 8% in the top ten. The sample consisted of peripheral blood. These receptors all come from a man older than 75 with COVID-19, enrolled during active disease.

The chain joins TRBV3-1 (or the pseudogene TRBV3-2) to TRBJ2-1; TRBD1 might be the D (6 bases). Germline V gene sequence: CDR1 LGHDT, CDR2 YNNKEL (reference sequence). Trimming took 3 bases from V and 0 from J, leaving 12 bases between them. This CDR3 region has 16 residues. CDR3 sequence: CASSHSTGSSYNEQFF. The CDR3, as DNA: TGTGCCAGCAGCCACTCGACAGGAAGCTCCTACAATGAGCAGTTCTTC.

The chain combines TRBV14 with TRBJ2-1, with 12 bases that match TRBD2. The germline CDR1 and CDR2 sequences are SGHDN and FVKESK. The CDR3 length is 16 residues. V lost 3 bases and J lost 10; bases outside the gene matches: 10. The CDR3 region has the DNA TGTGCCAGCAGCCAGATATATCTAGCGGGAGGGAGCGAGCAGTTCTTC. Its protein product is CASSQIYLAGGSEQFF. The entire variable domain, with the rest obtained from reference TRBV14 and TRBJ2-1, is as follows: EAGVTQFPSHSVIEKGQTVTLRCDPISGHDNLYWYRRVMGKEIKFLLHFVKESKQDESGMPNNRFLAERTGGTYSTLKVQPAELEDSGVYFCASSQIYLAGGSEQFFGPGTRLTVL.

V and J are TRBV2 and TRBJ1-4; D not resolved. This CDR3 is built from 15 residues. Germline assignment: CDR1 SNHLY and CDR2 FYNNEI. Trimming took off 6 bases at V and 4 bases at J, with 15 bases between the two ends. The CDR3 here is CASSVEGSGNEKLFF. The CDR3, as DNA: TGTGCCAGCAGCGTAGAGGGATCGGGTAATGAAAAACTGTTTTTT.

The chain couples TRBV28 to TRBJ2-1; 10 nucleotides match TRBD2. CDR1 and CDR2 (germline): MDHEN, SYDVKM. This CDR3 is 14 amino acids long. After removal of 5 bases from V and 10 bases from J, the junction contained 8 bases not matched to a gene. The DNA for the CDR3 is TGTGCCAGCAGTGGGCTAGCGGGAGTGGGGGAGCAGTTCTTC. Residues: CASSGLAGVGEQFF.

The chain employs TRBV7-9 and TRBJ2-1; maybe TRBD2 (6 bases). V was cut by 1 base and J by 15 bases, with 16 bases left in between. Germline V gene sequence: CDR1 SEHNR, CDR2 FQNEAQ (reference sequence). This CDR3 is built from 13 residues. The CDR3 is CASSLVAGTDPFF. Here the CDR3 DNA reads TGTGCCAGCAGCTTAGTTGCGGGGACGGATCCGTTCTTC.

The CDR3 region has the DNA TGCGCCAGCAGCTTGATGACAGGGAATCAGCCCCAGCATTTT. Translation: CASSLMTGNQPQHF. The chain couples TRBV5-1 to TRBJ1-5; 7 nucleotides match TRBD1. This CDR3 comprises 14 residues. Germline CDR1 is SGHRS and CDR2 is YFSETQ. Losses at the gene ends were 1 base for V and 4 bases for J; bases not matched to a gene: 2.

V is TRBV5-6 and J is TRBJ2-1; 7 positions agree with TRBD1. The CDR3 runs 16 residues. The trim removed 2 bases at V and 4 bases at J, leaving 9 bases unmatched. Germline assignment: CDR1 SGHDT and CDR2 YYEEEE. In nucleotides, the CDR3 is TGTGCCAGCAGCTTCACAGGGGCCAACATGTACAATGAGCAGTTCTTC. It translates to CASSFTGANMYNEQFF.

The chain employs TRBV24-1 and TRBJ2-3; 7 bases are shared with TRBD1. V shed 0 bases and J 4 bases; nucleotides not matched to a gene: 9. Germline V lookup: CDR1 KGHDR, CDR2 SFDVKD. This CDR3 spans 17 amino acids. CDR3 nucleotide sequence: TGTGCCACCAGTGATTTGGGGGATTACAGGGGCGCAGATACGCAGTATTTT. Encoded protein: CATSDLGDYRGADTQYF.

The sample holds one count of this clone. This chain links TRBV5-1 with TRBJ1-1, with TRBD1 identical over 9 bases. The CDR3 is 14 residues long. Looked up from germline, CDR1 is SGHRS and CDR2 is YFSETQ. J was trimmed by 5 bases and V by 4 bases; bases with no gene match: 6. The CDR3 DNA sequence: TGCGCCAGCAGCATAACAGGGGGCCTTACTGAAGCTTTCTTT. It is translated as CASSITGGLTEAFF.

This chain connects TRBV30 to TRBJ1-5; TRBD1 matches at 7 bases. Per germline, CDR1 GTSNPN and CDR2 SVGIG (reference sequence). Losses at the gene ends were 5 bases for V and 0 bases for J; bases not matched to a gene: 7. The CDR3 has 15 residues. CDR3 in amino acids: CAWEGTADSNQPQHF. The CDR3 DNA sequence: TGTGCCTGGGAGGGGACAGCGGATAGCAATCAGCCCCAGCATTTT. The full variable domain, completed using reference TRBV30 and TRBJ1-5, is SQTIHQWPATLVQPVGSPLSLECTVEGTSNPNLYWYRQAAGRGLQLLFYSVGIGQISSEVPQNLSASRPQDRQFILSSKKLLLSDSGFYLCAWEGTADSNQPQHFGDGTRLSIL.

The rearrangement links TRBV9 to TRBJ2-2; TRBD2 agrees at 11 bases. This CDR3 has 18 amino acids. Trimming at V came to 3 bases and at J to 6 bases, leaving 13 bases not matched to a gene. CDR1 SGDLS and CDR2 YYNGEE come from the germline V gene. CDR3 loop: CASSEWDLAGGQAGELFF. CDR3 coding DNA: TGTGCCAGCAGCGAGTGGGACCTAGCGGGAGGCCAAGCCGGGGAGCTGTTTTTT.

This chain connects TRBV15 to TRBJ2-2; possible D gene TRBD2, 6 bases. Germline CDR1 LNHNV, CDR2 YYDKDF (reference sequence). Trimming took off 5 bases at V and 2 bases at J, with 12 bases between the two ends. There are 15 residues in the CDR3. The CDR3, as DNA: TGTGCCACCAGCCCGGACTATTTCAACACCGGGGAGCTGTTTTTT. This translates into CATSPDYFNTGELFF.

The genes are TRBV18 and TRBJ2-5; 10 positions agree with TRBD1. Germline V lookup: CDR1 KGHSH, CDR2 LQKENI. V gave up 3 bases and J gave up 3 bases; unmatched junction bases: 1. This CDR3 is 14 amino acids long. The CDR3 is CASSPTGGEETQYF. Here the CDR3 DNA reads TGTGCCAGCTCACCGACAGGGGGCGAAGAGACCCAGTACTTC.

This chain uses TRBV6-6 with TRBJ2-2, with D uncertain. The germline V gene encodes CDR1 MNHNY and CDR2 SVGAGI (reference sequence). V was shortened by 2 bases and J by 0 bases, with 10 bases between the two germline ends. CDR3 length: 16 residues. The CDR3 reads CASSYRGPPNTGELFF. CDR3 bases: TGTGCCAGCAGTTACCGTGGGCCTCCGAACACCGGGGAGCTGTTTTTT.

The chain has TRBV18 and TRBJ2-7, with 8 bases that match TRBD1. The CDR3 is made up of 13 amino acids. Trimming removed 3 bases from V and 6 bases from J; junction bases left unmatched: 4. Germline CDR1 is KGHSH and CDR2 is LQKENI. CDR3 loop: CASSPKDRGEQYF. CDR3 in DNA: TGTGCCAGCTCACCGAAAGACAGGGGCGAGCAGTACTTC.

This rearrangement joins TRBV10-3 to TRBJ2-3, with 9 bases aligning to TRBD2. This CDR3 is built from 16 residues. J gave up 2 bases and V 0 bases, and 3 bases lay outside the gene matches. Germline V CDR1 and CDR2: ENHRY, SYGVKD. The CDR3 DNA reads as TGTGCCATCAGTGAGTCGACTAGCGGAACCACAGATACGCAGTATTTT. It codes for CAISESTSGTTDTQYF.